This T cell receptor (beta chain) was sequenced for a study of blood T cell repertoires in COVID-19. As originally analysed: Amplification with reference gene primers provided the estimates of nucleated cell counts. Only in-frame clones appear in the TCRdb table, and some are missing; sequencing was by immunoSEQ multiplex PCR. V, J and clone size reflect that table, while D and trimming were determined from the DNA. The sample carries about 480,000 clones, roughly nine tenths recorded once. V shed 3 bases, J shed 1 base, and the junction held 7 bases outside the gene matches. In germline, CDR1 is GTSNPN, CDR2 SVGIG (reference sequence). The CDR3 totals 15 residues.

V usage is TRBV30 and J usage is TRBJ2-5, with TRBD2 identical over 8 bases. The receptor's source is a man between 18 and 29 years old with COVID-19, enrolled during active disease. Sequenced material: peripheral blood. The CDR3 DNA is TGTGCCTGGAGGAAGGGTAGCGGGACCCAAGAGACCCAGTACTTC. Protein sequence: CAWRKGSGTQETQYF.